This TCR beta chain originates from a study of T cell responses to AZD1222 COVID-19 vaccine. Remarks on this clone: The sample holds other DNA sequences that translate to the same CDR3.

Germline CDR1 is SEHNR and CDR2 is FQNEAQ (reference sequence). The CDR3 length is 12 residues. The V gene lost 1 base and the J gene lost 6 bases, with 1 base spanning the gap. The data were produced by immunoSEQ multiplex PCR, yet TCRdb's version contains in-frame clones alone and is incomplete. In the table there are about 98,000 clones, about 90% of which are singletons. The chain has TRBV7-9 and TRBJ1-6; D is unresolved. Material: peripheral blood, obtained on day 0 of MenACWY control vaccination. The source of this sequence is an adult in good health. Here the CDR3 reads CASSLVNSPLHF. Written as DNA, the CDR3 is TGTGCCAGCAGCTTAGTTAATTCACCCCTCCACTTT.